This T cell receptor beta chain came from a study of cytomegalovirus exposure and HLA in healthy donors. Study-wide points: Near-uniform donor sequencing depth was presumed by presence/absence analyses.

Primers for the PCR totalled 60 Vbeta and 13 Jbeta. TCRdb's table, derived via immunoSEQ multiplex PCR, lists solely in-frame clones and lacks some. The sample holds about 120,000 clones, 65% to 85% seen once. This clone was picked up a small number of times. Antigen unknown. The V gene's germline CDR1 is LNHDA and CDR2 SQIVND (reference sequence). The V and J ends lost 4 bases and 4 bases respectively, with 11 bases between them. There are 14 residues in the CDR3. The material sequenced was PBMCs. The chain combines TRBV19 with TRBJ2-1, with D tentatively TRBD2 (5 bases). The origin of this receptor is a woman between 40 and 55 years old in good health and CMV-seropositive. This CDR3 reads CASSSPSPYNEQFF. CDR3 nucleotides: TGTGCCAGTAGTAGCCCTAGCCCGTACAATGAGCAGTTCTTC.